This TCR beta chain was sequenced in a study of CD8 T cells in Susac syndrome. Germline loops: CDR1 SGDLS, CDR2 YYNGEE. With 3 bases clipped from V and 3 bases from J, the junction kept 4 bases outside the gene matches. There are 15 residues in the CDR3. The sample holds one count of this clonotype. The authors reverse transcribed 0.5 to 1 ug RNA with random hexamers. In TCRdb, the immunoSEQ multiplex PCR reads were re-called with MiXCR into one record per CDR3 protein. The sample yields under 200,000 distinct CDR3 sequences, 85% to 95% seen once. Sequences were obtained from CD8+ T cells from PBMCs. This chain links TRBV9 with TRBJ2-1; 9 nucleotides agree with TRBD2. The TCR originated in a human donor with multiple sclerosis. CDR3 sequence: CASSGDSGGYNEQFF. Here the CDR3 DNA reads TGTGCCAGCAGCGGAGATAGCGGGGGCTACAATGAGCAGTTCTTC.